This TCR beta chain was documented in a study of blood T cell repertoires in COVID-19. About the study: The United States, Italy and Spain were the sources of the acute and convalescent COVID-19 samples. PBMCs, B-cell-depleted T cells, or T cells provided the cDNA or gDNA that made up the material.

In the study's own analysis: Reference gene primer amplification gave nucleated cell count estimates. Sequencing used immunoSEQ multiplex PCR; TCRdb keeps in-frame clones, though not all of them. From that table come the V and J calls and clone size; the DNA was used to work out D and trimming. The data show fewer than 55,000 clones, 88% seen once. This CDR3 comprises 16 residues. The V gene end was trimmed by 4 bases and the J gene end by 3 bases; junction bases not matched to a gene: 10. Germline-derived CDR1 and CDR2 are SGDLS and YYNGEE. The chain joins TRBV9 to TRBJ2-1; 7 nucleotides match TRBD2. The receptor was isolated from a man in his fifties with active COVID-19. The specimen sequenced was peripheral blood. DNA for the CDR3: TGTGCCAGCAGCAACCGTGAGACTAGCAACTACAATGAGCAGTTCTTC. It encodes CASSNRETSNYNEQFF.